The clone carrying this T cell receptor beta chain was seen a few times. The antigen is not known. The data are from a study of cytotoxic CD8 clonotypes in ibrutinib-treated CLL. Between the trimmed V and J ends, which lost 2 bases and 2 bases, there was a span of 15 bases. The CDR3 loop spans 16 amino acids. The germline gives CDR1 MDHEN, CDR2 SYDVKM. The protocol was immunoSEQ multiplex PCR, while the TCRdb copy is restricted to in-frame clones and leaves out a portion. The profile shows tens of thousands of clones, 45% to 55% of them singletons. Study-wide points: Rising at ibrutinib response, clonality subsequently fell back toward baseline at progression. Treatment left the uncommon public clonotypes either contracted or stable in frequency.

The TCR originated in a human donor with chronic lymphocytic leukemia. The genes are TRBV28 and TRBJ1-1, with a weak D call TRBD1 (6 bases). Here the sequenced sample was PBMCs, taken after 12 months of ibrutinib treatment. CDR3 residues: CASSLGQILPNTEAFF. For the CDR3, the DNA is TGTGCCAGCAGTTTAGGACAGATCCTGCCTAACACTGAAGCTTTCTTT.